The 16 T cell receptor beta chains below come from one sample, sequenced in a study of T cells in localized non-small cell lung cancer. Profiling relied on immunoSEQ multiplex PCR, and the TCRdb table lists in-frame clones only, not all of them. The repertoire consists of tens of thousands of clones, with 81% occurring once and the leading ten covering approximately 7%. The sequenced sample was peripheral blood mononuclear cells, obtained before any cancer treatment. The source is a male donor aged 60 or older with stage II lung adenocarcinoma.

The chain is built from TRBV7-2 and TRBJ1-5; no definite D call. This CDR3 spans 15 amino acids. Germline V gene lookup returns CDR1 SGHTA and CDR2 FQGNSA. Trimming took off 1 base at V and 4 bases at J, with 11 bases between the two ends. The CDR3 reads CASSLGPMGNQPQHF. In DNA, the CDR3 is TGTGCCAGCAGCTTAGGGCCCATGGGAAATCAGCCCCAGCATTTT.

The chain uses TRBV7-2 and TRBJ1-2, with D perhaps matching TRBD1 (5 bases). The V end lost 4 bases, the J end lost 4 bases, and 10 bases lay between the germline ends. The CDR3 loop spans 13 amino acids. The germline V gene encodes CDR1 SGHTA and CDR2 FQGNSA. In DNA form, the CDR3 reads TGTGCCAGCAGCTCCGACAGACTCTATGGCTACACCTTC. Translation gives CASSSDRLYGYTF.

The CDR3 loop is CASSFRQATRNQPQHF. CDR3 nucleotides: TGTGCCAGCAGTTTTAGGCAGGCGACGCGCAATCAGCCCCAGCATTTT. The rearrangement uses TRBV28 and TRBJ1-5; D is uncertain. The CDR3 loop spans 16 amino acids. Germline V lookup: CDR1 MDHEN, CDR2 SYDVKM. The germline V and J ends were trimmed by 3 bases and 2 bases, with 14 bases remaining between them.

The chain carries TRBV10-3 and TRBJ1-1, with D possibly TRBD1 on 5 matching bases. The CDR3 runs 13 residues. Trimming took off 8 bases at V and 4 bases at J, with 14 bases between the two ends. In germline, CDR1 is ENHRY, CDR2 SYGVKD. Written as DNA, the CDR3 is TGTGCCATCCGACAGTTTTCCGGCACTGAAGCTTTCTTT. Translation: CAIRQFSGTEAFF.

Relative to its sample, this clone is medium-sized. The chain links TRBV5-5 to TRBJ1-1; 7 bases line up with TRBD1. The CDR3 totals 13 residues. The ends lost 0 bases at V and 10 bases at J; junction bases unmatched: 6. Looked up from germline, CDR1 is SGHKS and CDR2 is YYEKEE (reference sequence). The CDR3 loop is CASSLGGGLGAFF. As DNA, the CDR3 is TGTGCCAGCAGCTTGGGAGGGGGCTTGGGAGCTTTCTTT.

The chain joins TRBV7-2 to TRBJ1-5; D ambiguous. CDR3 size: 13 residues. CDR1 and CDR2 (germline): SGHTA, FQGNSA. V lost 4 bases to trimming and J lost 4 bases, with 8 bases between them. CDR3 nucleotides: TGTGCCAGCAGCTCTTCGATTAATCAGCCCCAGCATTTT. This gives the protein CASSSSINQPQHF.

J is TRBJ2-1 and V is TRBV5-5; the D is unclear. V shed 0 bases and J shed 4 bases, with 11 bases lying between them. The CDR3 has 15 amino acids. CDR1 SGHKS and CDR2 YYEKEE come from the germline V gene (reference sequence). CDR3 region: CASSLGLGNYNEQFF. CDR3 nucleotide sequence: TGTGCCAGCAGCTTGGGGCTAGGAAATTACAATGAGCAGTTCTTC.

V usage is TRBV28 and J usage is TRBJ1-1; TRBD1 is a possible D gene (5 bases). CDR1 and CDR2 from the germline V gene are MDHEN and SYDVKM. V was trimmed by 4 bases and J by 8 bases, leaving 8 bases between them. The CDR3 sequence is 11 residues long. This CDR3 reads CASSWGEEAFF. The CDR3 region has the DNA TGTGCCAGCAGTTGGGGGGAGGAAGCTTTCTTT.

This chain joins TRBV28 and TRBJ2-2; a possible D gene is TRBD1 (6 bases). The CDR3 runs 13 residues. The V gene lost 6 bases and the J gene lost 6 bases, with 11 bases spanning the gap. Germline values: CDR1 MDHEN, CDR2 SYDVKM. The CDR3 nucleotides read TGTGCCAGCAGACGAACAGGGCCCGGGGAGCTGTTTTTT. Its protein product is CASRRTGPGELFF.

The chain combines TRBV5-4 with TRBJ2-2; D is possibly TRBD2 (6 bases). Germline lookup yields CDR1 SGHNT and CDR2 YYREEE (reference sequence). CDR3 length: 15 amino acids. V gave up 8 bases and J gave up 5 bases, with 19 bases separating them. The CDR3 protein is CASSSSEGSTGELFF. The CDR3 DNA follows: TGTGCCAGTTCTTCTTCGGAGGGATCGACCGGGGAGCTGTTTTTT.

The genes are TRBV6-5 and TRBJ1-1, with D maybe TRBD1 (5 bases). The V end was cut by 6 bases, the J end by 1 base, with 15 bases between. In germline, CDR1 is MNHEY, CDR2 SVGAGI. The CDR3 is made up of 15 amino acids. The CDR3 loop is CASRRGPGSNTEAFF. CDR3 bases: TGTGCCAGCAGGAGGGGTCCAGGCTCGAACACTGAAGCTTTCTTT.

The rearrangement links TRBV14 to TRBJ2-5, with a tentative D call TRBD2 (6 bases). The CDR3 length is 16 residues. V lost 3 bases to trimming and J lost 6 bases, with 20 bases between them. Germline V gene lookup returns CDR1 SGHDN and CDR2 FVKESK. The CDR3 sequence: CASSHAPGGSEKTQYF. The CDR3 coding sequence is TGTGCCAGCAGCCATGCCCCCGGGGGTTCGGAGAAGACCCAGTACTTC.

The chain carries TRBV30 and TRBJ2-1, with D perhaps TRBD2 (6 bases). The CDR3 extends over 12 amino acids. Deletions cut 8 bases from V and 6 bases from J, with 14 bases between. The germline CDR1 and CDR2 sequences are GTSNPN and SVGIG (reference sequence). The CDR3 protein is CATPLAINEQFF. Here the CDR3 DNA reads TGTGCCACCCCCCTAGCGATCAATGAGCAGTTCTTC. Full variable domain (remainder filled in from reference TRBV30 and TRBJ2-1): SQTIHQWPATLVQPVGSPLSLECTVEGTSNPNLYWYRQAAGRGLQLLFYSVGIGQISSEVPQNLSASRPQDRQFILSSKKLLLSDSGFYLCATPLAINEQFFGPGTRLTVL.

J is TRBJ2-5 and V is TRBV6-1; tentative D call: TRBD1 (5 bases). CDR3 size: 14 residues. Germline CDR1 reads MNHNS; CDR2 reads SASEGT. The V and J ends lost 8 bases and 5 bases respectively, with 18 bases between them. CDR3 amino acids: CASRGQGSAETQYF. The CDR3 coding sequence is TGTGCCAGCCGCGGACAAGGATCCGCCGAGACCCAGTACTTC.

This CDR3 reads CASSLGGEVGTQYF. The CDR3 nucleotides read TGCGCCAGCAGCTTGGGGGGAGAGGTTGGGACCCAGTACTTC. The chain carries TRBV5-1 and TRBJ2-5; possible D gene TRBD2, 5 bases. V was pared by 0 bases and J by 7 bases, with 13 bases between. Germline CDR1 SGHRS, CDR2 YFSETQ. The CDR3 is made up of 14 amino acids. The whole variable domain, filled in from reference TRBV5-1 and TRBJ2-5, reads KAGVTQTPRYLIKTRGQQVTLSCSPISGHRSVSWYQQTPGQGLQFLFEYFSETQRNKGNFPGRFSGRQFSNSRSEMNVSTLELGDSALYLCASSLGGEVGTQYFGPGTRLLVL.

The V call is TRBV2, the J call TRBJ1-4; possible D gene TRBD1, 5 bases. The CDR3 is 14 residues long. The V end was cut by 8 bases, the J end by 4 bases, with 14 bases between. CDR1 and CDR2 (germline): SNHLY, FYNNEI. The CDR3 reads CASGRGVVNEKLFF. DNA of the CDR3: TGTGCCAGCGGGAGGGGAGTCGTTAATGAAAAACTGTTTTTT. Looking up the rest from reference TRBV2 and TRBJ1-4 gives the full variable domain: EPEVTQTPSHQVTQMGQEVILRCVPISNHLYFYWYRQILGQKVEFLVSFYNNEISEKSEIFDDQFSVERPDGSNFTLKIRSTKLEDSAMYFCASGRGVVNEKLFFGSGTQLSVL.